Listed below are T cell receptor beta chains from one sample, sequenced in a study of T cells in Graves' hyperthyroidism and ophthalmopathy. TCRdb re-derived calls from the multiplex PCR reads in MiXCR, one entry per CDR3 protein. Among about 570,000 distinct CDR3 sequences listed, around 15% were seen once. The specimen sequenced was blood. The source of these receptors is a woman between 40 and 50 years old with Graves' hyperthyroidism. Both conserved end residues are part of each CDR3. A D gene is named only where the DNA matches it firmly. Not all rows give a size; the values are once, few, many and, for expanded clones, a class.

j_call | clone_size | v_call | cdr3_length | d_call | cdr3_nt | cdr3_aa
TRBJ1-1 | NA | TRBV3-2 | 12 | NA | TGTGCCAGCAGGGGTCGGGACACTGAAGCTTTCTTT | CASRGRDTEAFF
TRBJ2-6 | many | TRBV27 | 14 | NA | TGTGCCAGCAGTTTCCAAGCTGGGGCCAACGTCCTGACTTTC | CASSFQAGANVLTF
TRBJ1-6 | many | TRBV20-1 | 14 | TRBD1 | TGCAGTGCTAGAGGGGACAGGGACAATTCACCCCTCCACTTT | CSARGDRDNSPLHF
TRBJ2-1 | many | TRBV3-1 | 15 | NA | TGTGCCAGCAGCCGAATCGGGACCGCAATCAATGAGCAGTTCTTC | CASSRIGTAINEQFF
TRBJ2-1 | NA | TRBV20-1 | 18 | TRBD2 | TGCAGTGCCCCGGGGGGGCTAGCGGGAGGGAGCTCCTACAATGAGCAGTTCTTC | CSAPGGLAGGSSYNEQFF
TRBJ2-7 | few | TRBV2 | 12 | TRBD2 | TGTGCCAGCACCCAGCTAGCGGGAGAGCAGTACTTC | CASTQLAGEQYF
TRBJ2-2 | few | TRBV30 | 14 | TRBD2 | TGTGCCTGGACTAGCGGGAGCGGGGCCGGGGAGCTGTTTTTT | CAWTSGSGAGELFF
TRBJ2-1 | many | TRBV11-2 | 13 | TRBD1 | TGTGCCAGCAGCTGGACAGGGATCGATGAGCAGTTCTTC | CASSWTGIDEQFF
TRBJ2-7 | few | TRBV20-1 | 13 | TRBD1 | TGCAGTGCTACGGACAGGGAGTCCTACGAGCAGTACTTC | CSATDRESYEQYF
TRBJ2-3 | NA | TRBV20-1 | 16 | NA | TGCAGTGCTAGAAATATACTAACGGGAGTAGAGGATACGCAGTATTTT | CSARNILTGVEDTQYF
TRBJ2-5 | many | TRBV6-1 | 14 | TRBD1 | TGTGCCAGCAGTTCGACAGGGCCTCAAGAGACCCAGTACTTC | CASSSTGPQETQYF
TRBJ2-3 | many | TRBV11-3 | 16 | TRBD2 | TGTGCCAGCAGCCACGGACTAGCAGCTAGCACAGATACGCAGTATTTT | CASSHGLAASTDTQYF
TRBJ2-2 | NA | TRBV9 | 16 | TRBD2 | TGTGCCAGCAGCGTAGATGGGGGAGGGCCAACCGGGGAGCTGTTTTTT | CASSVDGGGPTGELFF
TRBJ2-3 | many | TRBV20-1 | 15 | TRBD1 | TGCAGTGCTAGAAATAGACAGGGACCGACAGATACGCAGTATTTT | CSARNRQGPTDTQYF
TRBJ2-7 | NA | TRBV28 | 15 | NA | TGTGCCAGCAGTCCCCACAGCGGGTCTTCCTACGAGCAGTACTTC | CASSPHSGSSYEQYF
TRBJ2-7 | few | TRBV13 | 15 | TRBD2 | TGTGCCAGCAGCGACGCTAGCGGGGGCTCCTACGAGCAGTACTTC | CASSDASGGSYEQYF
TRBJ2-7 | many | TRBV2 | 15 | NA | TGTGCCAGCAGTGAAACCTCTAGCGCAGCCTACGAGCAGTACTTC | CASSETSSAAYEQYF
TRBJ2-7 | few | TRBV4-1 | 16 | NA | TGCGCCAGCAGCCATCCATGGGGTTTCAGCTCCTACGAGCAGTACTTC | CASSHPWGFSSYEQYF
TRBJ2-2 | NA | TRBV20-1 | 19 | NA | TGCAGTGCTAGAGATCCGCGACTAGGGGGCCCAATGAACACCGGGGAGCTGTTTTTT | CSARDPRLGGPMNTGELFF
TRBJ1-1 | once | TRBV4-1 | 19 | NA | TGCGCCAGCAGCCACCGACGGATTGGTGTCTCGCAAGTGGACACTGAAGCTTTCTTT | CASSHRRIGVSQVDTEAFF
TRBJ2-1 | few | TRBV24-1 | 15 | TRBD1 | TGTGCCACCAGTGTAGCCGGGACAGCCAATAATGAGCAGTTCTTC | CATSVAGTANNEQFF
TRBJ2-1 | many | TRBV20-1 | 14 | TRBD1 | TGCAGTGCTAGGGCCGGGACAGGGGGCAATGAGCAGTTCTTC | CSARAGTGGNEQFF
TRBJ1-4 | NA | TRBV7-2 | 12 | NA | TGTGCCAGCAGCTCAATGAACGAAAAACTGTTTTTT | CASSSMNEKLFF
TRBJ2-5 | many | TRBV9 | 18 | TRBD2 | TGTGCCAGCAGCGTAGCCCCCTTTGGGCGGGAGATCAGAGAGACCCAGTACTTC | CASSVAPFGREIRETQYF
TRBJ2-5 | many | TRBV4-1 | 12 | NA | TGTGCCAGCAGCCAAACGGGGGAGACCCAGTACTTC | CASSQTGETQYF
TRBJ1-1 | NA | TRBV12-3/TRBV12-4 | 11 | NA | TGTGCCAGCAGTTTTAGGAGCCGAGCTTTCTTT | CASSFRSRAFF
TRBJ1-5 | NA | TRBV5-8 | 16 | NA | TGTGCCAGCAGCCTAGCAGCGGGGAATAACAATCAGCCCCAGCATTTT | CASSLAAGNNNQPQHF
TRBJ2-4 | NA | TRBV18 | 15 | NA | TGTGCCAGCTCACCTGATGTTAAAGCCAAAAACATTCAGTACTTC | CASSPDVKAKNIQYF
TRBJ2-7 | few | TRBV6-1 | 16 | TRBD1 | TGTGCCAGCAGTGAATCCCCCAGGGGGCCTCAGGACGAGCAGTACTTC | CASSESPRGPQDEQYF
TRBJ1-5 | NA | TRBV5-1 | 14 | NA | TGCGCCAGCAGCTTGATGGGGCCGCCTGAGCCCCAGCATTTT | CASSLMGPPEPQHF
TRBJ2-4 | few | TRBV20-1 | 16 | TRBD2 | TGCAGTGCTAGAGCGGGTTCGGGGGGATCCAAAAACATTCAGTACTTC | CSARAGSGGSKNIQYF